This TCR beta chain is drawn from a study of Ad26.COV2.S vaccination and SARS-CoV-2 variants. Study context: The authors gave Ad26.COV2.S intramuscularly, either once or twice 56 days apart. General observations from the study: Following vaccination, spike-specific CD8+ and CD4+ T cell responses reportedly exhibited substantial breadth.

Repertoires were generated with immunoSEQ multiplex PCR, while TCRdb's copy carries only in-frame clones and drops some. The profile shows approximately 460,000 clones, around 89% of them singletons. Details on this clone: What it binds is not known.

Treatment indicated: 19 received Ad26.COV2.S at low or high dose, single or two shots; about 5 received placebo; per-sample allocation not given. Sampling was done on day 63 after the first vaccine or placebo injection. CDR1 is SGHVS and CDR2 is FQNEAQ in the germline V gene. V gave up 3 bases and J gave up 7 bases; unmatched junction bases: 4. This CDR3 region has 14 residues. This TCR was recovered from a person aged 18-65 years who received the Ad26.COV2.S COVID-19 vaccine or a placebo. The sequences come from peripheral blood, collected in a trial of Ad26.COV2.S vaccine versus placebo. V and J are TRBV7-8 and TRBJ1-4, with 8 bases aligning to TRBD1. The CDR3: CASSFVQGAEKLFF. In DNA, the CDR3 is TGTGCCAGCAGCTTCGTCCAGGGGGCTGAAAAACTGTTTTTT.